This TCR beta chain was sequenced in a study of shared clonotypes between healthy human individuals. Turning to this clone: Its antigen remains unknown.

Across several immunoSEQ plates, the genomic DNA of each subset was split evenly. The method was immunoSEQ multiplex PCR; TCRdb's version includes in-frame clones alone and lacks a portion of them. Of millions of clones in the sample, 90% to 95% were seen once. Study-wide findings and caveats: What naive subsets generally showed was a larger estimated richness than memory subsets showed. Some clonotypes were shared by all four sorted-subset donors, while others were not shared. The non-shared ones had lower generation probabilities than the shared ones.

V lost 5 bases and J 3 bases, leaving 12 bases between the germline ends. CDR3 length: 14 residues. Germline CDR1 is SGHRS and CDR2 is YFSETQ. This TCR was sampled from a man aged 18 to 30 in good health. Input material: naive CD4+ T cells sorted from blood. This sample's subset: CD45RA+ positively selected. The gene calls are TRBV5-1 and TRBJ2-1; either TRBD1 or TRBD2 may fit D (5 bases each). This chain's CDR3 is CASSGGGNYNEQFF. The CDR3 DNA reads TGCGCCAGCAGTGGGGGTGGAAACTACAATGAGCAGTTCTTC.